This TCR beta chain is drawn from a study of T-cell memory formation after mild COVID-19. Study-level findings and limits: Still unconfirmed is whether the second-wave clones peaking on day 37 recognized SARS-CoV-2.

As for this clonotype: What it binds is not known.

Germline V gene lookup returns CDR1 SGHNT and CDR2 YYREEE (reference sequence). The CDR3 has 16 residues. With 4 bases removed from V and 2 bases from J, the gap between germline ends came to 18 bases. TCRdb passed the 5' RACE reads through MiXCR, listing each CDR3 protein once. The sample records a few hundred thousand distinct CDR3 sequences, 8% to 10% being singletons. The specimen was PBMCs or a T cell subset sorted from them (not recorded which). The rearrangement joins TRBV5-4 to TRBJ1-1; tentatively, D is TRBD1 (6 bases). The sequence was collected from a man aged 18 to 29 who had mild COVID-19 (a few samples of this study predate the infection). Cell type and time point are not known. CDR3 sequence reads: CASSGGGRADNTEAFF. In nucleotides, the CDR3 is TGTGCCAGCAGCGGGGGCGGCAGGGCGGATAACACTGAAGCTTTCTTT.